These 9 T cell receptor beta chains were all obtained from the same sample, sequenced in a study of post-analysis software for immune sequencing data. Overall study findings and caveats: Compared with controls, patients had more of 4 to 6 TRBV segments, including TRBV5-6, TRBV5-1 and TRBV20-1.

Antigen specificity for these receptors is unknown. Unique molecular identifiers had been added to the TCR beta cDNA libraries. TCRdb re-called the PCR reads through MiXCR, storing one row per CDR3 protein. The data contain about 460,000 distinct CDR3 sequences, roughly 45% of them singletons. Sample: blood. Source of these receptors: a girl aged 10 to 17 with multiple sclerosis.

On this clonotype itself: Germline is not matched at one junction end, which may reflect a read error. V is TRBV7-9 and J is TRBJ2-7, with D possibly matching TRBD2 (5 bases). The CDR3 covers 15 residues. Germline lookup yields CDR1 SEHNR and CDR2 FQNEAQ (reference sequence). In DNA form, the CDR3 reads TGTGCCAGCAGCTTAGGGGAGTCCCCCTCCTACGAGCAGTACTTT. Translating it yields CASSLGESPSYEQYF.

This clonotype was seen more than once but under ten times. The V call is TRBV28, the J call TRBJ2-1; TRBD1 agrees at 9 bases. The CDR3 spans 15 residues. V gave up 6 bases and J gave up 4 bases; unmatched junction bases: 7. Germline V lookup: CDR1 MDHEN, CDR2 SYDVKM. The CDR3 is CASSLTGGLYNEQFF. CDR3 DNA sequence: TGTGCCAGCAGCCTCACAGGGGGCTTGTACAATGAGCAGTTCTTC.

The chain couples TRBV6-1 to TRBJ1-2; 7 bases fit TRBD1. V lost 1 base and J lost 6; bases outside the gene matches: 5. The CDR3 consists of 14 residues. Germline CDR1 is MNHNS and CDR2 is SASEGT. The DNA of the CDR3 is TGTGCCAGCAGTGAAGATGCCAGGGGGAATGGCTACACCTTC. Translating it yields CASSEDARGNGYTF.

The chain joins TRBV12-3 or TRBV12-4 to TRBJ1-5; D gene uncertain. V shed 6 bases and J shed 0 bases, with 6 bases lying between them. This CDR3 is 13 amino acids long. The CDR3 region is CASRRNSNQPQHF. CDR3 bases: TGTGCCAGCAGACGGAATAGCAATCAGCCCCAGCATTTT.

The rearrangement links TRBV5-1 to TRBJ1-2, with 8 nucleotides matching TRBD1. The CDR3 is 15 residues long. Germline lookup yields CDR1 SGHRS and CDR2 YFSETQ. Germline trimming cut 3 bases from V and 1 base from J; bases unmatched to any gene: 5. The CDR3 loop reads CASSWGQADNYGYTF. The CDR3 DNA sequence: TGCGCCAGCAGCTGGGGACAGGCGGATAACTATGGCTACACCTTC. Variable domain in full (rest from reference TRBV5-1 and TRBJ1-2): KAGVTQTPRYLIKTRGQQVTLSCSPISGHRSVSWYQQTPGQGLQFLFEYFSETQRNKGNFPGRFSGRQFSNSRSEMNVSTLELGDSALYLCASSWGQADNYGYTFGSGTRLTVV.

In its sample, this clonotype was seen once. The CDR3, as DNA: TGTGCCAGTATCAAGAACACTGAAGCTTTCTTT. Its translation is CASIKNTEAFF. The gene calls are TRBV6-1 and TRBJ1-1; unclear D gene. Trimming cost V 9 bases and J 1 base, with 6 bases left between them. The germline CDR1 and CDR2 sequences are MNHNS and SASEGT. This CDR3 is 11 amino acids long.

The count of this clonotype is one. The chain combines TRBV20-1 with TRBJ2-1, with 8 bases identical to TRBD2. V was pared by 4 bases and J by 6 bases, with 8 bases of the junction left unmatched. CDR3 length equals 14 residues. Germline lookup yields CDR1 DFQATT and CDR2 SNEGSKA (reference sequence). The CDR3 spells CSAKALAGGNEQFF. The CDR3 DNA reads TGCAGTGCTAAAGCCCTAGCGGGCGGCAATGAGCAGTTCTTC.

The rearrangement joins TRBV27 to TRBJ1-1; TRBD1 might be the D (5 bases). Germline-derived CDR1 and CDR2 are MNHEY and SMNVEV (reference sequence). V lost 6 bases and J lost 1, with 15 bases in between. This CDR3 is 15 amino acids long. The CDR3 protein is CASSHEGRANTEAFF. DNA of the CDR3: TGTGCCAGCAGCCACGAGGGACGGGCGAACACTGAAGCTTTCTTT.

V usage is TRBV29-1 and J usage is TRBJ2-4, with 7 bases matching TRBD2. CDR1 is SQVTM, CDR2 ANQGSEA, per germline. The ends lost 0 bases at V and 13 bases at J; junction bases unmatched: 9. The CDR3 runs 13 residues. The CDR3 DNA follows: TGCAGCGTTGAAGATTCGCGGGAGTACGCGCAGTACTTC. This gives the protein CSVEDSREYAQYF.